This entry lists 25 T cell receptor beta chains sequenced from one sample in a study of tumor and adjacent non-tumor tissue in lung cancer. A modified ARM-PCR protocol with three rounds of nested PCR amplified TCRbeta. TCRdb re-derived calls from the multiplex PCR reads in MiXCR, one entry per CDR3 protein. The data show roughly 120,000 distinct CDR3 sequences, 50% to 70% seen once. The template was RNA from unsorted bulk tissue. This non-tumor lung sample came from over 3 cm beyond the tumor edge. Sequencing was done on a sample of distant non-tumor lung tissue. The receptors stem from a man in his sixties with non-small cell lung cancer.

Note on this clonotype: It is likely a read error, because the conserved phenylalanine at the end of the CDR3 is missing. No DNA is shown, since the ends of the CDR3 on it are uncertain; the CDR3 is the one TCRdb lists. The gene calls are TRBV11-1 and TRBJ2-2; TRBD1, the D gene given by the table, was not confirmed from the DNA. The germline gives CDR1 SGHAT, CDR2 FQDESV (reference sequence). The length of the CDR3 is 17 amino acids, counting both ends. The CDR3 loop reads CVSSAQQGFSDTGELFV.

Relative to its sample, this clonotype is medium-sized. The V call is TRBV29-1, the J call TRBJ1-1; D might be TRBD1 (5 bases). The germline CDR1 and CDR2 sequences are SQVTM and ANQGSEA. The V end lost 3 bases, the J end lost 0 bases, and 14 bases lay between the germline ends. This CDR3 spans 15 amino acids. The CDR3 nucleotides read TGCAGCGTTGAGTCCGGGCCAGGGATGAACACTGAAGCTTTCTTT. This encodes CSVESGPGMNTEAFF. The entire variable domain, with the rest obtained from reference TRBV29-1 and TRBJ1-1, is as follows: SAVISQKPSRDICQRGTSLTIQCQVDSQVTMMFWYRQQPGQSLTLIATANQGSEATYESGFVIDKFPISRPNLTFSTLTVSNMSPEDSSIYLCSVESGPGMNTEAFFGQGTRLTVV.

The rearrangement uses TRBV5-4 and TRBJ2-5; possible D gene TRBD2, 6 bases. The CDR3 is 13 amino acids. The germline CDR1 and CDR2 sequences are SGHNT and YYREEE (reference sequence). Trimming stripped 4 bases from V and 9 bases from J, with 16 bases between. This CDR3 is CASSEDLREAQYF. The CDR3 DNA is TGTGCCAGCAGCGAGGACCTGAGGGAGGCCCAGTACTTC.

Notes on this clonotype: A junction end diverges from the germline sequence, so it may reflect a read error. The chain couples TRBV20-1 to TRBJ1-1, with D possibly matching TRBD1 (6 bases). The CDR3 consists of 15 residues. Germline assignment: CDR1 DFQATT and CDR2 SNEGSKA (reference sequence). The chain's CDR3 is CSARGAAGGKTEVFF. Written as DNA, the CDR3 is TGCAGTGCTAGGGGGGCGGCGGGAGGAAAAACTGAAGTTTTCTTT.

The chain links TRBV12-3 or TRBV12-4 to TRBJ1-2; D call uncertain. The CDR3 spans 14 residues. CDR3 bases: TGTGACATCAGTTTGGGCAGCGAGTTTAGGGACTACACCTTC. Residues: CDISLGSEFRDYTF.

The table lists this clonotype with a few counts. A much larger clone differs by one base, so this may be a read error. This chain connects TRBV6-5 to TRBJ1-4, with D possibly TRBD1 on 5 matching bases. Germline V gene data show CDR1 as MNHEY and CDR2 as SVGAGI. CDR3 length: 14 residues. Deletions cut 6 bases from V and 4 bases from J, with 12 bases between. The CDR3 nucleotides are TGTGCCAGCAGCCCAGGGTTAGATAATGAAAAACTGTTTTTT. Translation: CASSPGLDNEKLFF.

The CDR3 DNA reads TGTGCCAGCGGCGGGACTAGAGACGATGAGCAGTTCTTC. Protein: CASGGTRDDEQFF. This chain joins TRBV5-6 and TRBJ2-1, with 8 bases aligning to TRBD2. Germline assignment: CDR1 SGHDT and CDR2 YYEEEE. Trimming at V came to 7 bases and at J to 8 bases, leaving 8 bases not matched to a gene. This CDR3 spans 13 amino acids. The full variable domain, rest sourced from reference TRBV5-6 and TRBJ2-1, is DAGVTQSPTHLIKTRGQQVTLRCSPKSGHDTVSWYQQALGQGPQFIFQYYEEEERQRGNFPDRFSGHQFPNYSSELNVNALLLGDSALYLCASGGTRDDEQFFGPGTRLTVL.

Regarding this clonotype: A much bigger clone sits one base away, suggesting this may be a read error. The V and J genes are TRBV14 and TRBJ2-3; D remains ambiguous. With 0 bases removed from V and 6 bases from J, the gap between germline ends came to 10 bases. The CDR3 runs 14 residues. The germline CDR1 and CDR2 sequences are SGHDN and FVKESK. Written as DNA, the CDR3 is TGTGCCAGCAGCCAAGATGATTTGAGTGATACGCAGTATTTT. This sequence encodes CASSQDDLSDTQYF.

In regard to this clonotype: The junction shows a germline mismatch at one end, possibly a read error. The rearrangement links TRBV4-3 to TRBJ2-2; no clear D. The CDR3 has 14 residues. From germline, CDR1 is LGHNA and CDR2 YSLEER. The CDR3 is CAISQTPIAGELFF. DNA of the CDR3: TGCGCCATCAGCCAGACCCCTATCGCCGGAGAGCTGTTTTTT.

About this clonotype: The junction departs from germline at one end; a sequencing error may be responsible. The chain couples TRBV11-2 to TRBJ1-1; unclear D gene. The CDR3 consists of 13 residues. The germline V gene has CDR1 SGHAT and CDR2 FQNNGV. The CDR3, as DNA: TGTGTCAGCAGCCAGCCCAGGAAATCCGAAGCTTTCTTT. Protein: CVSSQPRKSEAFF. The whole variable domain, remainder taken from reference TRBV11-2 and TRBJ1-1, is EAGVAQSPRYKIIEKRQSVAFWCNPISGHATLYWYQQILGQGPKLLIQFQNNGVVDDSQLPKDRFSAERLKGVDSTLKIQPAKLEDSAVYLCVSSQPRKSEAFFGQGTRLTVV.

With regard to this clonotype: This could be a read error, since a much larger clone is one nucleotide away. The chain has TRBV30 and TRBJ1-2; D is undetermined. V gave up 8 bases and J gave up 0 bases, with 13 bases separating them. From germline, CDR1 is GTSNPN and CDR2 SVGIG (reference sequence). This CDR3 is 13 amino acids long. CDR3 DNA: TGTGCCGCCGAGCAAGCCTCTAACTATGGCTACACCTTC. It codes for CAAEQASNYGYTF.

Concerning this clonotype itself: A read error may explain this, as a much larger clone is one base away. V gene TRBV7-9 combines with J gene TRBJ2-7; D uncertain. Trimming shortened V by 1 base and J by 0 bases, and 7 bases separated the two germline ends. CDR1 is SEHNR, CDR2 FQNEAQ, per germline (reference sequence). The CDR3 runs 14 residues. CDR3 sequence: CASSLVAASYEQYF. The DNA for the CDR3 is TGTGCCAGCAGCTTAGTAGCAGCCTCCTACGAGCAGTACTTC. The entire variable domain, with the rest obtained from reference TRBV7-9 and TRBJ2-7, is as follows: DTGVSQNPRHKITKRGQNVTFRCDPISEHNRLYWYRQTLGQGPEFLTYFQNEAQLEKSRLLSDRFSAERPKGSFSTLEIQRTEQGDSAMYLCASSLVAASYEQYFGPGTRLTVT.

Ten or more counts support this clonotype. CDR3 loop: CSASLGGMNTEAFF. CDR3 nucleotide sequence: TGCAGTGCTAGTCTGGGTGGGATGAACACTGAAGCTTTCTTT. The chain employs TRBV20-1 and TRBJ1-1; D uncertain. From germline, CDR1 is DFQATT and CDR2 SNEGSKA (reference sequence). V gave up 3 bases and J gave up 0 bases, with 11 bases separating them. This CDR3 is built from 14 residues.

As regards this clonotype: Being one base from a much bigger clone, this may be a read error. V gene TRBV6-1 combines with J gene TRBJ2-1; 9 bases line up with TRBD2. Per the germline V gene, CDR1 is MNHNS and CDR2 is SASEGT. This CDR3 is 17 amino acids long. V trimming: 7 bases; J trimming: 5 bases; junction bases outside the gene matches: 15. The CDR3 DNA reads as TGTGCCAGCAACGACAAACACGCGGGAGGGCCCAACAATGAGCAGTTCTTC. The encoded protein is CASNDKHAGGPNNEQFF.

On this clonotype itself: One end of the junction varies from germline; a read error may be responsible. The rearrangement links TRBV11-3 to TRBJ2-2; D tentatively reads TRBD1 or TRBD2 (5 bases each). CDR1 is SGHNT, CDR2 YENEEA, per germline. The CDR3 has 15 residues. CDR3 region: CASSPTTAGTGELFF. The CDR3 DNA is TGTGCCAGCAGCCCGACGACAGCTGGCACCGGGGAGCTGTTTTTC. Filled out from reference TRBV11-3 and TRBJ2-2, the complete variable domain reads EAGVVQSPRYKIIEKKQPVAFWCNPISGHNTLYWYLQNLGQGPELLIRYENEEAVDDSQLPKDRFSAERLKGVDSTLKIQPAELGDSAVYLCASSPTTAGTGELFFGEGSRLTVL.

Of note for this clonotype: Since the CDR3 does not end with the conserved phenylalanine or tryptophan, this likely comes from a read error. This chain joins TRBV7-9 and TRBJ2-1, with D maybe TRBD2 (5 bases). Per the germline V gene, CDR1 is SEHNR and CDR2 is FQNEAQ (reference sequence). The CDR3 has 15 residues. For the CDR3, the DNA is TGTGCCAGCAGCTTAGTGAGGGCCCAGAACAATAAGCAGTTCCTC. This sequence encodes CASSLVRAQNNKQFL.

There are many counts of this clonotype. The chain has TRBV11-3 and TRBJ2-7; 12 bases fit TRBD1. Germline CDR1 reads SGHNT; CDR2 reads YENEEA. The CDR3 is 21 residues long. V was clipped by 3 bases and J by 7 bases; unmatched bases: 25. CDR3 residues: CASSFFPSGGLNRDRGLEQYF. The CDR3, as DNA: TGTGCCAGCAGCTTCTTCCCGTCAGGTGGTTTGAACCGGGACAGGGGGCTTGAGCAGTACTTC.

Notes on this clonotype: Being one base from a much bigger clone, this may be a read error. The genes are TRBV12-5 and TRBJ1-5, with unresolved D. Germline assignment: CDR1 LGHNT and CDR2 FRNRAP. CDR3 length: 13 residues. With 3 bases removed from V and 7 bases from J, the gap between germline ends came to 10 bases. The CDR3 region is CASGFATKQPQHF. The CDR3 bases are TGTGCTAGTGGTTTCGCGACAAAACAGCCCCAGCATTTT.

Concerning this clonotype itself: The junction departs from germline at one end; a sequencing error may be responsible. The V call is TRBV20-1, the J call TRBJ2-7; D unresolved. Per the germline V gene, CDR1 is DFQATT and CDR2 is SNEGSKA (reference sequence). This CDR3 is built from 13 residues. CDR3 region: CSARDRYGYEQCF. In DNA form, the CDR3 reads TGCAGTGCTAGAGATCGTTACGGATACGAGCAGTGCTTC.

This sequence joins TRBV28 and TRBJ2-7; 12 nucleotides align to TRBD2. The CDR3 spans 14 residues. The germline V gene has CDR1 MDHEN and CDR2 SYDVKM. J lost 13 bases, V lost 7 bases, and 14 bases had no gene match. The CDR3 coding sequence is TGTGCCAGCACCGCCGGCAGACTAGCGGGAGCACAATACTTC. Translating it yields CASTAGRLAGAQYF.

Notes on this clonotype: A much larger clone is a single base away; this may be a read error. This sequence joins TRBV20-1 and TRBJ2-3; 8 nucleotides match TRBD2. CDR1 and CDR2 from the germline V gene are DFQATT and SNEGSKA (reference sequence). CDR3 length: 16 amino acids. CDR3 bases: TGCAGCGCAACTAGCGGCGATTCAGGGGTCACAGGTACGCAGTATTTT. Its protein is CSATSGDSGVTGTQYF.

The V call is TRBV6-7, the J call TRBJ1-2; tentative D call: TRBD1 (5 bases). TRBV6-7 is an open reading frame whose function is uncertain. Trimming took off 2 bases at V and 2 bases at J, with 15 bases between the two ends. CDR3 length: 16 residues. CDR3 in amino acids: CASSYETDLMNYGYTF. CDR3 DNA: TGTGCCAGCAGTTACGAGACAGACCTTATGAACTATGGCTACACCTTC.

The V call is TRBV11-1, the J call TRBJ2-7; the D gene could be TRBD1 or TRBD2 (5 bases each). The CDR3 length is 14 residues. Per the germline V gene, CDR1 is SGHAT and CDR2 is FQDESV (reference sequence). The CDR3 DNA follows: TGTGCTATCAGCTTAGAGGGGACCTTCTCTGAGCAGTACTTC. Amino acids: CAISLEGTFSEQYF.

In its sample, this clonotype was seen once. The V gene is TRBV28, the J gene TRBJ1-4, with a possible D match to TRBD1 (5 bases). Germline V lookup: CDR1 MDHEN, CDR2 SYDVKM. Trimming took 8 bases from V and 6 from J, leaving 25 bases between them. The CDR3 totals 17 residues. CDR3 sequence reads: CASGKLWGSRSDEKLFF. The CDR3 DNA follows: TGTGCCAGCGGTAAACTATGGGGGTCGAGGAGCGATGAAAAACTGTTTTTT.

Comment on this clonotype: A read error may be the cause here, since a much bigger clone is one base away. This CDR3 is missing its conserved last phenylalanine or tryptophan, likely due to a read error. The chain combines TRBV25-1 with TRBJ2-4; D remains unclear. This CDR3 is 10 amino acids long. Germline CDR1 and CDR2: MGHDK and SYGVNS. V gave up 4 bases and J gave up 7 bases, with 2 bases separating them. The CDR3 region is CASSGNIQYS. The CDR3 coding sequence is TGTGCCAGCAGTGGGAACATTCAGTACTCC.